This T cell receptor (beta chain) originates from a study of cytomegalovirus exposure and HLA in healthy donors. The PCR had 60 Vbeta and 13 Jbeta primers. Assay: immunoSEQ multiplex PCR; the TCRdb copy retains only in-frame clones and omits some. Of around 150,000 clones listed, 81% are singletons. This CDR3 has 16 residues. With 10 bases removed from V and 0 bases from J, the gap between germline ends came to 18 bases. Germline CDR1 MDHEN, CDR2 SYDVKM. The sequenced sample was PBMCs. This rearrangement joins TRBV28 to TRBJ2-2; a possible D gene is TRBD1 (6 bases). The receptor's source is a woman in her fifties or sixties in good health and CMV-seronegative. CDR3 nucleotide sequence: TGTGCCACCGGGACATTTCGGTTCGCGAACACCGGGGAGCTGTTTTTT. Translation: CATGTFRFANTGELFF.